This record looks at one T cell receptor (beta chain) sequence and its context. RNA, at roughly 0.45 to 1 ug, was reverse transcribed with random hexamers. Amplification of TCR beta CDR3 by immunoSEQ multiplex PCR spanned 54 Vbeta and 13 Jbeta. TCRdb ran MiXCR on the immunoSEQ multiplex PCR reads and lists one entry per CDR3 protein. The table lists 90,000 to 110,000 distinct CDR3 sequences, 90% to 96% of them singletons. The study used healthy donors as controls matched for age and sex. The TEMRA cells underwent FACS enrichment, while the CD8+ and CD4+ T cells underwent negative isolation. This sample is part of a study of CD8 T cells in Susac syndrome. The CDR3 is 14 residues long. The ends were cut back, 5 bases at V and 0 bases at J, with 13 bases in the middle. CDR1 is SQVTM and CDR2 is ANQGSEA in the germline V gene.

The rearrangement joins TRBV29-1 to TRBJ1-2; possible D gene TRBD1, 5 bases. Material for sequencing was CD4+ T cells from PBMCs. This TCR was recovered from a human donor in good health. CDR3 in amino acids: CSVPQGYPNYGYTF. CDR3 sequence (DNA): TGCAGCGTTCCCCAGGGATACCCTAACTATGGCTACACCTTC.